This T cell receptor (beta chain) was identified during a study of shared clonotypes between healthy human individuals. Germline lookup yields CDR1 MNHEY and CDR2 SVGAGI. There are 14 residues in the CDR3. V was pared by 2 bases and J by 7 bases, with 15 bases between. Measured with immunoSEQ multiplex PCR; TCRdb has only the in-frame clones, and not every one. The sample shows around 2.5 million clones, approximately 94% of them seen only once. This receptor was obtained from a man in his late teens or twenties in good health. Some clones in this sample may be carry-over from other donors' samples. Sequencing input: naive CD4+ T cells from PBMCs. This sample's subset: CD45RA+ positively selected. This chain joins TRBV6-5 and TRBJ2-7; either TRBD1 or TRBD2 may supply D (5 bases each). Here the CDR3 DNA reads TGTGCCAGCAGTTACGGCGGACGGGGCTGGGAGCAGTACTTC. It translates to CASSYGGRGWEQYF.